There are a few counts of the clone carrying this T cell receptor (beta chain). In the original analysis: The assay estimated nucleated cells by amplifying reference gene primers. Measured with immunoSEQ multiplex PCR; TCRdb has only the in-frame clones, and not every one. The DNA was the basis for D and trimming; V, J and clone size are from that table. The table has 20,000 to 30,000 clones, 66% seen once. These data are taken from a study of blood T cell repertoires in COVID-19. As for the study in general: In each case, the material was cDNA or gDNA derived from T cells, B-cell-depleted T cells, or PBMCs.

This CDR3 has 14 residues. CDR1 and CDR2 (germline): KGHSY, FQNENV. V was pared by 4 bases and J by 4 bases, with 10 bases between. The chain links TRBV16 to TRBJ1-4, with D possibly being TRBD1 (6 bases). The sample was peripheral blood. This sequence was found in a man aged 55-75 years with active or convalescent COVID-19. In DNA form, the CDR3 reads TGTGCCAGCAGCCCACGACAGGTTAATGAAAAACTGTTTTTT. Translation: CASSPRQVNEKLFF.